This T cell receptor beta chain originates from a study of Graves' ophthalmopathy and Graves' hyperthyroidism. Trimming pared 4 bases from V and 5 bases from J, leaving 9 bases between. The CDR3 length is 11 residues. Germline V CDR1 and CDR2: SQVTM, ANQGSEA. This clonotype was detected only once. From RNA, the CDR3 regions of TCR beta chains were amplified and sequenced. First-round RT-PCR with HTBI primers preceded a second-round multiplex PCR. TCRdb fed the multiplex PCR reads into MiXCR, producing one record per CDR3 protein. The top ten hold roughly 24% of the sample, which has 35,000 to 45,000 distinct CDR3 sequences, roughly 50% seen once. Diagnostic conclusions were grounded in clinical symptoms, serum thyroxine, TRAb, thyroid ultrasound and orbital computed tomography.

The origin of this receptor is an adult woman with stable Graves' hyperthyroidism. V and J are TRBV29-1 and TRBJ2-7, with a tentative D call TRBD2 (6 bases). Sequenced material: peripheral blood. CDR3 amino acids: CSVGGGNEQYF. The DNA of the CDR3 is TGCAGCGTTGGGGGCGGGAACGAGCAGTACTTC.